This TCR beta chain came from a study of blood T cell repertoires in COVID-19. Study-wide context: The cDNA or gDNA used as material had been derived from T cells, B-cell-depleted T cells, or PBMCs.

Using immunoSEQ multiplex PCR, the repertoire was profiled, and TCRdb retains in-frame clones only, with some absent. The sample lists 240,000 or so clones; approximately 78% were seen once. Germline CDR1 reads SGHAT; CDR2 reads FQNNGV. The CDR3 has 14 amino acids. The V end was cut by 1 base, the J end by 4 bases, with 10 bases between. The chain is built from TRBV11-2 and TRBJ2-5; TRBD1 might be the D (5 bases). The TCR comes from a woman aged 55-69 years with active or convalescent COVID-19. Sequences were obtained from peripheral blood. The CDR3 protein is CASSLVSGIETQYF. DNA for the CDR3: TGTGCCAGCAGCTTAGTGTCAGGGATAGAGACCCAGTACTTC.